The present T cell receptor beta chain was sequenced within a study of long-term antiretroviral therapy in people with HIV. About the study: The study's earliest collections predate the 2015 immediate-ART recommendation by about a decade.

In this sample, this clone turned up once. An immunoSEQ assay, version v3.0, was performed at survey level. The table came from immunoSEQ multiplex PCR; TCRdb's copy has only in-frame clones and leaves some out. The table shows some 40,000 clones, with around 86% occurring only once. The CDR3 covers 15 residues. V shed 3 bases and J 5 bases; nucleotides not matched to a gene: 9. Germline V gene lookup returns CDR1 MDHEN and CDR2 SYDVKM. The starting material was unsorted PBMCs, obtained 1 year after starting antiretroviral therapy. The clonotype comes from a man in his late teens or twenties with HIV. The chain has TRBV28 and TRBJ2-7; 8 bases agree with TRBD2. Written as DNA, the CDR3 is TGTGCCAGCAGTTTGTCTACGGGAGGGCCACACGAGCAGTACTTC. Protein: CASSLSTGGPHEQYF.